The 3 T cell receptor beta chains below were found in one sample sequenced in a study of blood T cell repertoires in COVID-19 (dated by TCRdb to 2018 to 2020). Preparation of the library involved the immunoSEQ multiplex PCR assay. TCRdb stores this immuneACCESS table with in-frame sequences only. Part of the clones is absent; in the studies checked, under half of the shortfall reflects unresolved V genes, and no reason is known for the rest. The sample has 350,000 or so clones on record, roughly 90% of them singletons. The ten largest clonotypes hold around 3.9% of the sample. Source material: peripheral blood. The receptors here all came from a woman between 55 and 75 years old with COVID-19, enrolled during active disease.

The chain has TRBV6-5 and TRBJ1-1; the D is unclear. The germline V gene has CDR1 MNHEY and CDR2 SVGAGI. Between the trimmed V and J ends, which lost 0 bases and 7 bases, there was a span of 9 bases. This CDR3 spans 13 amino acids. This chain's CDR3 is CASSYSLEVEAFF. CDR3 DNA: TGTGCCAGCAGTTACTCGTTGGAGGTTGAAGCTTTCTTT.

The CDR3 sequence: CASSSTGGSNQPQHF. The CDR3 coding sequence is TGTGCCAGCAGCTCGACAGGGGGAAGCAATCAGCCCCAGCATTTT. This chain uses TRBV7-3 with TRBJ1-5, with 9 bases lining up with TRBD1. This CDR3 is 15 amino acids long. Germline V gene data show CDR1 as SGHTA and CDR2 as FQGTGA. Trimming at V came to 4 bases and at J to 1 base, leaving 2 bases not matched to a gene.

The chain uses TRBV18 and TRBJ1-5; 8 positions match TRBD1. The germline V gene encodes CDR1 KGHSH and CDR2 LQKENI. The CDR3 runs to 15 residues. V shed 6 bases, J shed 4 bases, and the junction held 8 bases outside the gene matches. The CDR3 sequence: CASSGVTGANQPQHF. For the CDR3, the DNA is TGTGCCAGCTCGGGAGTGACAGGGGCGAATCAGCCCCAGCATTTT.